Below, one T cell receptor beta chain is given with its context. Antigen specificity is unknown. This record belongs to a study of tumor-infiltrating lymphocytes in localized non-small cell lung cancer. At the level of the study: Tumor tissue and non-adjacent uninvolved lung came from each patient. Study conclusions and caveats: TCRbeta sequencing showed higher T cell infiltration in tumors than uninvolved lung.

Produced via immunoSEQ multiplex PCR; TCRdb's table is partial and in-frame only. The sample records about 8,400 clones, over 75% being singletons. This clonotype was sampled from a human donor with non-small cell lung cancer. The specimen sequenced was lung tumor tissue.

CDR3: CASSPDAQWDGYTF. CDR3 nucleotide sequence: TGTGCCAGCTCACCAGACGCTCAGTGGGATGGCTACACCTTC. The chain combines TRBV18 with TRBJ1-2; D remains ambiguous. With 2 bases removed from V and 6 bases from J, the gap between germline ends came to 13 bases. Germline V CDR1 and CDR2: KGHSH, LQKENI. The CDR3 spans 14 residues.